This T cell receptor (beta chain) was captured by sequencing in a study of blood T cell repertoires in COVID-19. Study summary: PBMCs, B-cell-depleted T cells, or T cells were the source of the cDNA or gDNA that made up the material.

This clone has just a few counts. Original data processing: Amplification with reference gene primers provided the estimates of nucleated cell counts. The data were produced by immunoSEQ multiplex PCR, yet TCRdb's version contains in-frame clones alone and is incomplete. V and J calls plus clone size are reproduced from that table; the DNA served to infer D and trimming. The sample shows 150,000 to 200,000 clones, roughly 80% of them seen only once. The CDR3 runs 18 residues. Unmatched junction bases numbered 13, after V lost 5 bases and J lost 1 base. The germline V gene encodes CDR1 SGHTA and CDR2 FQGTGA.

The sample comprised peripheral blood. The sequence came from a human donor in a cohort sampled during active COVID-19. This chain joins TRBV7-3 and TRBJ2-5, with 10 positions matching TRBD2. The CDR3 sequence: CASSRVGLTSGLQETQYF. The DNA of the CDR3 is TGTGCCAGCAGCCGAGTAGGATTGACTAGCGGGCTCCAAGAGACCCAGTACTTC.